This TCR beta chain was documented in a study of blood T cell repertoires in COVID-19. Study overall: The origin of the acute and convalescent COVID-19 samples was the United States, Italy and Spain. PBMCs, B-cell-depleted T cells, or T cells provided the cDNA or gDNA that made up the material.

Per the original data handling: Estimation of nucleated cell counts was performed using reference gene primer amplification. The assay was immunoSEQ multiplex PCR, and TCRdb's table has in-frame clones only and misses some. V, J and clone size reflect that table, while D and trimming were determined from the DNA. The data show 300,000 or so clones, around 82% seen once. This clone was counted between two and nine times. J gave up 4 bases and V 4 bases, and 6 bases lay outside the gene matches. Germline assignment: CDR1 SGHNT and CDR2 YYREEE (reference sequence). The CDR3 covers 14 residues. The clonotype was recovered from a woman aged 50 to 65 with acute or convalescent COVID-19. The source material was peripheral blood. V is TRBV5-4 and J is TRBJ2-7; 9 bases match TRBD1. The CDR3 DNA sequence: TGTGCCAGCAGCCCGGGACAGGGAGGATACGAGCAGTACTTC. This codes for CASSPGQGGYEQYF.